This entry features one T cell receptor beta chain sequence. What it binds is not known. Trimming cost V 5 bases and J 4 bases, with 5 bases left between them. The CDR3 is 11 amino acids. CDR1 is ENHRY, CDR2 SYGVKD, per germline. The data stem from a study of T cell responses to AZD1222 COVID-19 vaccine. Study information: The study pooled second doses at about 4 or about 12 weeks.

TCRdb keeps only in-frame clones here, not all; method: immunoSEQ multiplex PCR. The table shows roughly 100,000 clones, with roughly 90% occurring only once. Study-wide results and limits: Donors were chiefly white British, with a greater number of females, and clonal diversity was perhaps underestimated. Dominant at 160-218 and 743-854, vaccine-associated CD4 TCRs also spanned spike. Seropositive at baseline were only six AZD1222 recipients.

The sample consisted of peripheral blood, taken on day 0 of AZD1222 vaccination. The origin of this receptor is an adult in good health. The chain couples TRBV10-3 to TRBJ2-5; no firm D call. The CDR3 protein is CAISFGETQYF. The CDR3 nucleotides read TGTGCCATCAGTTTTGGAGAGACCCAGTACTTC.